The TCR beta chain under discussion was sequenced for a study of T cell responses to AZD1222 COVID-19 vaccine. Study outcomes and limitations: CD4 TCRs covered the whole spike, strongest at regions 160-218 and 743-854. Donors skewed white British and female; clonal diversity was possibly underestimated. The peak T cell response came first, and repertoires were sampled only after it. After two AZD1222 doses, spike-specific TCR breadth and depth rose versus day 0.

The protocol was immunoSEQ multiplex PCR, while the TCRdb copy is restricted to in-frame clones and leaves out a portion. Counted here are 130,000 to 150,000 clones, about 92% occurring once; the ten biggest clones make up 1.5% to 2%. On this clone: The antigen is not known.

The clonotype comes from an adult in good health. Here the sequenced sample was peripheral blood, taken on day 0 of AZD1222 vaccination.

For the CDR3, the DNA is TGTGCCAGCAGCTTAACAGGGGAGGACACTGAAGCTTTCTTT. Amino acid sequence: CASSLTGEDTEAFF. V and J are TRBV7-3 and TRBJ1-1; D is possibly TRBD1 (5 bases). The CDR3 extends over 14 amino acids. The germline V gene encodes CDR1 SGHTA and CDR2 FQGTGA. Trimming removed 0 bases from V and 3 bases from J, with 8 bases in between.